The 22 T cell receptor beta chains listed next were all sequenced from one sample in a study of monozygotic twins with inflammatory bowel disease. TCRdb re-called the 5' RACE reads; one entry per CDR3 protein, DNA not given. Its table records 310,000 or so distinct CDR3 sequences. Sequencing was performed on blood. The receptors were gathered from a human donor with ulcerative colitis or Crohn's disease, or a healthy co-twin of an affected twin (not recorded which).

V and J are TRBV20-1 and TRBJ2-7; lacking DNA, the TRBD2 call made by TCRdb goes unchecked. Per germline, CDR1 DFQATT and CDR2 SNEGSKA (reference sequence). This CDR3 contains 13 residues. The CDR3 is CSANPGLDYEQYF.

The V call is TRBV20-1, the J call TRBJ1-5; absent DNA, TCRdb's TRBD1 call cannot be checked. The germline V gene has CDR1 DFQATT and CDR2 SNEGSKA (reference sequence). The CDR3 spans 13 residues. The CDR3 reads CSAAPGGNQPQHF.

The chain employs TRBV5-1 and TRBJ1-3; TCRdb selects TRBD1, and the lack of DNA leaves this call unchecked. The CDR3 runs to 16 residues. Germline values: CDR1 SGHRS, CDR2 YFSETQ. CDR3: CASSLGDTNSGNTIYF.

The genes are TRBV5-1 and TRBJ2-7; no DNA is available, so the TRBD1 call from TCRdb remains unchecked. CDR1 is SGHRS, CDR2 YFSETQ, per germline. This CDR3 has 14 amino acids. CDR3 region: CASSLFEGAGEQYF.

The chain combines TRBV18 with TRBJ2-3. The germline V gene has CDR1 KGHSH and CDR2 LQKENI. The CDR3 contains 14 residues. The CDR3 region is CASSPGISTDTQYF. The whole variable domain, filled in from reference TRBV18 and TRBJ2-3, reads NAGVMQNPRHLVRRRGQEARLRCSPMKGHSHVYWYRQLPEEGLKFMVYLQKENIIDESGMPKERFSAEFPKEGPSILRIQQVVRGDSAAYFCASSPGISTDTQYFGPGTRLTVL.

The CDR3 is CASSYRTPTDRPYTEAFF. The chain joins TRBV6-5 to TRBJ1-1; TCRdb indicates TRBD1, and absent DNA this call remains unverified. The CDR3 has 18 amino acids. Germline assignment: CDR1 MNHEY and CDR2 SVGAGI.

The rearrangement uses TRBV9 and TRBJ2-1; absent DNA, TCRdb's TRBD1 call cannot be checked. The CDR3 sequence is 15 residues long. Germline-derived CDR1 and CDR2 are SGDLS and YYNGEE. The CDR3 region is CASSQSGTGNNEQFF.

The chain is built from TRBV20-1 and TRBJ2-3. The CDR3 is 15 amino acids. CDR1 and CDR2 from the germline V gene are DFQATT and SNEGSKA (reference sequence). The chain's CDR3 is CSARDILDQKDTQYF.

The chain employs TRBV10-1 and TRBJ2-7. Germline assignment: CDR1 WNHNN and CDR2 SYGVQD (reference sequence). This CDR3 contains 13 residues. The CDR3 protein is CASSEPDSYEQYF.

The chain employs TRBV5-1 and TRBJ1-1. Germline V gene sequence: CDR1 SGHRS, CDR2 YFSETQ. CDR3 length: 13 residues. CDR3 residues: CASSLAVGREAFF.

The V call is TRBV9, the J call TRBJ1-4; TCRdb's assignment of TRBD1 cannot be checked, as there is no DNA. CDR3 length: 15 amino acids. CDR1 SGDLS and CDR2 YYNGEE come from the germline V gene. The CDR3 spells CASSRGTGAYEKLFF.

This chain joins TRBV10-3 and TRBJ2-5; TCRdb reports TRBD2, a call that lacks DNA to check it against. The germline gives CDR1 ENHRY, CDR2 SYGVKD. CDR3 length: 11 amino acids. The CDR3 here is CAAGLVETQYF.

V gene TRBV28 combines with J gene TRBJ2-7; TCRdb's D call, TRBD2, is unchecked because there is no DNA. Germline-derived CDR1 and CDR2 are MDHEN and SYDVKM. The CDR3 runs to 14 residues. This chain's CDR3 is CASSFFPGPYEQYF. The complete variable domain, with remaining parts taken from reference TRBV28 and TRBJ2-7, reads DVKVTQSSRYLVKRTGEKVFLECVQDMDHENMFWYRQDPGLGLRLIYFSYDVKMKEKGDIPEGYSVSREKKERFSLILESASTNQTSMYLCASSFFPGPYEQYFGPGTRLTVT.

The chain links TRBV5-1 to TRBJ2-1; TCRdb indicates TRBD2, and absent DNA this call remains unverified. From germline, CDR1 is SGHRS and CDR2 YFSETQ. The CDR3 length is 17 residues. The CDR3 here is CASSPVTSGGAYNEQFF.

The chain employs TRBV4-1 and TRBJ1-1. This CDR3 is 14 amino acids long. Per germline, CDR1 MGHRA and CDR2 YSYEKL. Here the CDR3 reads CASSQFQEQTEAFF.

The rearrangement links TRBV24-1 to TRBJ1-1; the D gene TCRdb calls, TRBD1, cannot be checked with no DNA. CDR3 length equals 15 residues. Germline V gives CDR1 KGHDR, CDR2 SFDVKD. The CDR3 sequence: CATSAAGTGSIEAFF.

The chain recombines TRBV20-1 with TRBJ2-5; no DNA is available, so the TRBD1 call from TCRdb remains unchecked. The germline V gene encodes CDR1 DFQATT and CDR2 SNEGSKA (reference sequence). The CDR3 totals 14 residues. The CDR3 spells CSAEGQLIQETQYF.

This chain uses TRBV27 with TRBJ2-7. The CDR3 has 15 amino acids. Germline-derived CDR1 and CDR2 are MNHEY and SMNVEV (reference sequence). The CDR3 sequence is CASSLVAGLSYEQYF.

The chain links TRBV20-1 to TRBJ2-7; the TCRdb D gene call, TRBD1, has no DNA to confirm it. The CDR3 is made up of 11 amino acids. Germline V gives CDR1 DFQATT, CDR2 SNEGSKA (reference sequence). CDR3 protein: CSAGTAYEQYF.

The J gene is TRBJ2-2, the V gene TRBV20-1. Germline V CDR1 and CDR2: DFQATT, SNEGSKA (reference sequence). This CDR3 comprises 13 residues. The CDR3: CSAEVTGTGELFF.

The chain is built from TRBV4-3 and TRBJ2-3. The CDR3 sequence is 16 residues long. Germline CDR1 is LGHNA and CDR2 is YSLEER. CDR3 region: CASSQDLGAFTDTQYF.

The chain recombines TRBV20-1 with TRBJ1-2; TCRdb names TRBD1, which stays unverified in the absence of DNA. The CDR3 is made up of 14 amino acids. The germline gives CDR1 DFQATT, CDR2 SNEGSKA (reference sequence). The CDR3 reads CSARGRVGNYGYTF.